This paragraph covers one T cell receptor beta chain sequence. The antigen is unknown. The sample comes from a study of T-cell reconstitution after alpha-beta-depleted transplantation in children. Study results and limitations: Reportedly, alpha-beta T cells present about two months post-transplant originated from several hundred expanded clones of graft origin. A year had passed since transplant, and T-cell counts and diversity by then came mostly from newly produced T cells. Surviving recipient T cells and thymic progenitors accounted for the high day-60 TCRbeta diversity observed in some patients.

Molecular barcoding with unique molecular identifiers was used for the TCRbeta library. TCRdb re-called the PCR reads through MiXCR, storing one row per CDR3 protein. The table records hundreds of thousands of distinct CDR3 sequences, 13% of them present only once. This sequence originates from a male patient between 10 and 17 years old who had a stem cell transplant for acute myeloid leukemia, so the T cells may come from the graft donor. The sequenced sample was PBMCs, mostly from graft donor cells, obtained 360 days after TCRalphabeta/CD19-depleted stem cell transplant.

CDR3 nucleotide sequence: TGTGCCAGCAGCCAAGATGGGACTGGACAGGGGAGAAATAGCAATCAGCCCCAGCATTTT. It encodes CASSQDGTGQGRNSNQPQHF. The rearrangement joins TRBV3-1 to TRBJ1-5; 9 nucleotides align to TRBD1. The V gene end was trimmed by 0 bases and the J gene end by 0 bases; junction bases not matched to a gene: 12. This CDR3 comprises 20 residues. Germline CDR1 reads LGHDT; CDR2 reads YNNKEL (reference sequence).